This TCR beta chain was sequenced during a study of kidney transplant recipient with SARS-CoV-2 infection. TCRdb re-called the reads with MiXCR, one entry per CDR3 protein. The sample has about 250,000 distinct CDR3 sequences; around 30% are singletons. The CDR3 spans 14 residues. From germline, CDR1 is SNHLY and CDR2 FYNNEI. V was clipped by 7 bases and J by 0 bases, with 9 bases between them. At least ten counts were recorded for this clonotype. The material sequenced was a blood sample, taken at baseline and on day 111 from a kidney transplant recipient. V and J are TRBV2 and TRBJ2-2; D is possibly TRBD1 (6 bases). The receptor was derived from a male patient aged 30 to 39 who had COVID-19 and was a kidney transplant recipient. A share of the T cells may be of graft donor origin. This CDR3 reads CASKGTTNTGELFF. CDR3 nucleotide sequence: TGTGCCAGCAAAGGGACAACGAACACCGGGGAGCTGTTTTTT.